A single sample gave rise to the 14 T cell receptor beta chains below, sequenced in a study of blood T cell repertoires in COVID-19. Only in-frame clones appear in the TCRdb table, and some are missing; sequencing was by immunoSEQ multiplex PCR. The data hold about 280,000 clones, with roughly nine tenths observed a single time. Sequencing used peripheral blood. Receptors originate from a middle-aged man with active or convalescent COVID-19.

J is TRBJ2-7 and V is TRBV19; D possibly corresponds to TRBD2 (6 bases). The CDR3 runs 16 residues. Trimming shortened V by 5 bases and J by 6 bases, and 23 bases separated the two germline ends. The germline V gene has CDR1 LNHDA and CDR2 SQIVND (reference sequence). The DNA of the CDR3 is TGTGCCAGTAGTCCGCGTCAAATGGGACTCAGCGGCGAGCAGTACTTC. Translated: CASSPRQMGLSGEQYF.

This CDR3 is CASSEAGGVQPQHF. The CDR3 nucleotides are TGTGCCAGCAGTGAAGCCGGGGGGGTGCAGCCCCAGCATTTT. The genes are TRBV6-1 and TRBJ1-5, with a possible D match to TRBD1 (5 bases). In germline, CDR1 is MNHNS, CDR2 SASEGT. The CDR3 totals 14 residues. Trimming stripped 0 bases from V and 7 bases from J, with 10 bases between.

The gene calls are TRBV12-3 or TRBV12-4 and TRBJ1-4; possible D gene TRBD1, 5 bases. The length of the CDR3 is 13 residues. Between the trimmed V and J ends, which lost 6 bases and 8 bases, there was a span of 13 bases. CDR3 sequence (DNA): TGTGCCAGCAGCCCGTTTCGGGGGGAAAAACTGTTTTTT. It specifies CASSPFRGEKLFF.

The chain uses TRBV29-1 and TRBJ1-1; D gene unclear. Germline-derived CDR1 and CDR2 are SQVTM and ANQGSEA. This CDR3 region has 12 residues. V lost 6 bases to trimming and J lost 5 bases, with 13 bases between them. DNA for the CDR3: TGCAGCGTCGGGTCCATCTCGACTGAAGCTTTCTTT. Encoded protein: CSVGSISTEAFF.

The rearrangement uses TRBV9 and TRBJ2-1, with D unresolved. V dropped 3 bases and J dropped 6 bases, with 10 bases sitting between them. Germline V gene lookup returns CDR1 SGDLS and CDR2 YYNGEE. The CDR3 length is 13 residues. The CDR3, as DNA: TGTGCCAGCAGCGACCGGGTATCCAATGAGCAGTTCTTC. It specifies CASSDRVSNEQFF.

The CDR3 coding sequence is TGTGCCAGCAGCTTAGAGAGACTAGCGTCCTACGAGCAGTACTTC. The encoded protein is CASSLERLASYEQYF. The V call is TRBV7-2, the J call TRBJ2-7; 8 bases map to TRBD2. Germline V gene sequence: CDR1 SGHTA, CDR2 FQGNSA. Trimming at V came to 1 base and at J to 1 base, leaving 3 bases not matched to a gene. The CDR3 contains 15 residues. The full variable domain, with the rest looked up from reference TRBV7-2 and TRBJ2-7, is GAGVSQSPSNKVTEKGKDVELRCDPISGHTALYWYRQSLGQGLEFLIYFQGNSAPDKSGLPSDRFSAERTGGSVSTLTIQRTQQEDSAVYLCASSLERLASYEQYFGPGTRLTVT.

The rearrangement links TRBV6-5 to TRBJ2-5; tentative D call: TRBD2 (5 bases). V was clipped by 6 bases and J by 5 bases, with 13 bases between them. The CDR3 is 13 amino acids. CDR1 and CDR2 from the germline V gene are MNHEY and SVGAGI. The CDR3 DNA reads as TGTGCCAGCAGCCGGCCCCCGGGGGAGACCCAGTACTTC. This translates into CASSRPPGETQYF.

The chain couples TRBV28 to TRBJ1-2, with D possibly being TRBD1 (6 bases). Germline CDR1 is MDHEN and CDR2 is SYDVKM. This CDR3 region has 15 residues. V lost 5 bases to trimming and J lost 0 bases, with 13 bases between them. The CDR3 region has the DNA TGTGCCAGCAGTAGAGGACAGTCCACTAACTATGGCTACACCTTC. This codes for CASSRGQSTNYGYTF.

The chain recombines TRBV10-2 with TRBJ1-6; D ambiguous. With 1 base removed from V and 0 bases from J, the gap between germline ends came to 7 bases. Germline V gives CDR1 WSHSY, CDR2 SAAADI. CDR3 length: 16 residues. This CDR3 is CASSEFAGSYNSPLHF. Here the CDR3 DNA reads TGCGCCAGCAGTGAGTTCGCCGGCTCCTATAATTCACCCCTCCACTTT.

Concerning this clone: One end of the junction fails to match germline, which may point to a read error. V is TRBV11-2 and J is TRBJ2-1; TRBD2 matches at 14 bases. The CDR3 spans 16 residues. Germline assignment: CDR1 SGHAT and CDR2 FQNNGV. CDR3 residues: CASSLVGTSGGDERFF. The CDR3 DNA reads TGTGCCAGCAGCTTAGTAGGGACTAGCGGGGGTGACGAGCGGTTCTTC.

This clone occurred once. The rearrangement uses TRBV7-3 and TRBJ2-5, with D unresolved. Germline V gene lookup returns CDR1 SGHTA and CDR2 FQGTGA. CDR3 length: 15 amino acids. The germline V and J ends were trimmed by 2 bases and 2 bases, with 12 bases remaining between them. Here the CDR3 DNA reads TGTGCCAGCAGCTTAGGAGCATCAAAACAAGAGACCCAGTACTTC. Amino acid sequence: CASSLGASKQETQYF.

The J gene is TRBJ1-6, the V gene TRBV6-6; D remains unclear. V shed 0 bases and J shed 8 bases, with 5 bases lying between them. The germline gives CDR1 MNHNY, CDR2 SVGAGI (reference sequence). The CDR3 covers 13 residues. As DNA, the CDR3 is TGTGCCAGCAGTTACTCTTTCGATTCACCCCTCCACTTT. Its protein product is CASSYSFDSPLHF.

V is TRBV12-3 or TRBV12-4 and J is TRBJ2-2, with D perhaps TRBD1 (6 bases). Trimming shortened V by 5 bases and J by 6 bases, and 10 bases separated the two germline ends. The CDR3 has 13 residues. CDR3 DNA sequence: TGTGCCAGCAGTGTACAGGGCCCCGGGGAGCTGTTTTTT. It is translated as CASSVQGPGELFF.

J is TRBJ2-2 and V is TRBV27; no firm D call. There are 16 residues in the CDR3. The V and J ends lost 4 bases and 4 bases respectively, with 16 bases between them. Germline loops: CDR1 MNHEY, CDR2 SMNVEV (reference sequence). CDR3 nucleotide sequence: TGTGCCAGCAGTTCCCGCCTCCAACCGGGCACCGGGGAGCTGTTTTTT. It specifies CASSSRLQPGTGELFF.